Presented here are 20 T cell receptor beta chains from one specimen sequenced in a study of blood T cell repertoires in COVID-19. Sequencing used immunoSEQ multiplex PCR; TCRdb keeps in-frame clones, though not all of them. The sample includes 190,000 or so clones, 82% of them seen just once. The specimen was PBMCs or T cells enriched from blood (not recorded which). Receptor source: a middle-aged man who had recovered from COVID-19.

This rearrangement joins TRBV5-5 to TRBJ1-2, with 8 nucleotides matching TRBD1. Germline values: CDR1 SGHKS, CDR2 YYEKEE (reference sequence). V lost 4 bases and J lost 4; bases outside the gene matches: 6. CDR3 length: 14 residues. CDR3 sequence reads: CASSPTGGGYGYTF. The CDR3 bases are TGTGCCAGCAGCCCAACAGGGGGAGGCTATGGCTACACCTTC.

V gene TRBV19 combines with J gene TRBJ1-2; D unresolved. The CDR3 has 14 amino acids. Germline V CDR1 and CDR2: LNHDA, SQIVND (reference sequence). Deletions cut 3 bases from V and 2 bases from J, with 10 bases between. The CDR3 loop is CASSIYGQNYGYTF. CDR3 sequence (DNA): TGTGCCAGTAGTATCTATGGGCAGAACTATGGCTACACCTTC.

This chain connects TRBV2 to TRBJ2-7, with TRBD2 matching over 12 bases. The V gene's germline CDR1 is SNHLY and CDR2 FYNNEI. Unmatched junction bases numbered 20, after V lost 6 bases and J lost 2 bases. This CDR3 spans 20 amino acids. The CDR3 coding sequence is TGTGCCAGCAGCGGGTGGACTAGCGGGAAGTCTTCGGATCAAGCCTACGAGCAGTACGTC. The encoded protein is CASSGWTSGKSSDQAYEQYV.

On this clone: One junction end disagrees with the germline gene, perhaps due to a read error. The chain combines TRBV27 with TRBJ2-3; TRBD1 is a possible D gene (6 bases). Germline V CDR1 and CDR2: MNHEY, SMNVEV (reference sequence). CDR3 length: 17 amino acids. In nucleotides, the CDR3 is TGTGCCAGCAGTCCCCTAACATCGACAGGACCCACAAATACGCAGTATTTT. This encodes CASSPLTSTGPTNTQYF.

The chain is built from TRBV6-2 or TRBV6-3 and TRBJ2-7; tentatively, D is TRBD1 (6 bases). The CDR3 runs to 15 residues. Trimming took off 0 bases at V and 3 bases at J, with 12 bases between the two ends. CDR1 MNHEY and CDR2 SVGEGT come from the germline V gene. CDR3 DNA sequence: TGTGCCAGCAGTTACTCTTACAGGGACCTCTACGAGCAGTACTTC. Translated: CASSYSYRDLYEQYF.

The V gene is TRBV28, the J gene TRBJ1-1; D is unclear. Germline V lookup: CDR1 MDHEN, CDR2 SYDVKM. The CDR3 is 14 residues long. Deletions cut 4 bases from V and 0 bases from J, with 9 bases between. CDR3 DNA: TGTGCCAGCAGTTACCCTCAGGTGAACACTGAAGCTTTCTTT. Protein sequence: CASSYPQVNTEAFF.

The rearrangement uses TRBV6-5 and TRBJ1-1; D possibly corresponds to TRBD1 (5 bases). CDR1 is MNHEY, CDR2 SVGAGI, per germline. CDR3 length equals 15 residues. V shed 6 bases and J shed 3 bases, with 17 bases lying between them. The CDR3 nucleotides are TGTGCCAGCAGACCCAGACAGATATCATACACTGAAGCTTTCTTT. The encoded protein is CASRPRQISYTEAFF.

The V call is TRBV7-8, the J call TRBJ1-2; 8 bases align to TRBD1. The V gene end was trimmed by 1 base and the J gene end by 7 bases; junction bases not matched to a gene: 5. Germline assignment: CDR1 SGHVS and CDR2 FQNEAQ. The CDR3 has 14 residues. CDR3 sequence: CASSLGTGIGGYTF. In DNA, the CDR3 is TGTGCCAGCAGCTTAGGGACAGGGATAGGTGGCTACACCTTC.

J is TRBJ2-2 and V is TRBV6-1, with TRBD2 matching over 9 bases. Germline V CDR1 and CDR2: MNHNS, SASEGT. V lost 2 bases and J lost 5; bases outside the gene matches: 9. The CDR3 extends over 17 amino acids. As DNA, the CDR3 is TGTGCCAGCAGTGAACGGGCGGGAGGGCCGGGTACCGGGGAGCTGTTTTTT. Amino acids: CASSERAGGPGTGELFF.

The chain recombines TRBV10-3 with TRBJ2-1, with 9 bases matching TRBD2. Germline lookup yields CDR1 ENHRY and CDR2 SYGVKD. CDR3 length: 15 amino acids. After removal of 2 bases from V and 5 bases from J, the junction contained 4 bases not matched to a gene. The CDR3 spells CAISELASGNNEQFF. The CDR3 DNA reads TGTGCCATCAGTGAGCTGGCTAGCGGGAACAATGAGCAGTTCTTC.

The V gene is TRBV30, the J gene TRBJ1-1; 8 nucleotides line up with TRBD1. V trimming: 7 bases; J trimming: 7 bases; junction bases outside the gene matches: 11. The V gene's germline CDR1 is GTSNPN and CDR2 SVGIG (reference sequence). The CDR3 consists of 13 residues. The CDR3 nucleotides read TGTGCCTCAAAAAGGGACAGGCCCCTTGAAGCTTTCTTT. Its protein is CASKRDRPLEAFF.

The chain combines TRBV11-3 with TRBJ2-1, with a weak D call TRBD2 (6 bases). This CDR3 is 17 amino acids long. Trimming removed 3 bases from V and 5 bases from J, with 20 bases in between. CDR1 is SGHNT and CDR2 is YENEEA in the germline V gene. CDR3 nucleotides: TGTGCCAGCAGCTTCAACCCAACCGGGACTCCAGACAATGAGCAGTTCTTC. Its protein product is CASSFNPTGTPDNEQFF.

This clone was detected only a few times. The chain links TRBV6-2 or TRBV6-3 to TRBJ1-6; 7 nucleotides align to TRBD1. The trim removed 3 bases at V and 10 bases at J, leaving 6 bases unmatched. The CDR3 totals 14 residues. CDR1 is MNHEY and CDR2 is SVGEGT in the germline V gene. The CDR3 DNA reads as TGTGCCAGCAGTTATAAAGGGGGCGAGTCACCCCTCCACTTT. It is translated as CASSYKGGESPLHF.

V gene TRBV27 combines with J gene TRBJ2-2; 8 bases map to TRBD2. CDR3 length: 14 residues. V was pared by 2 bases and J by 7 bases, with 3 bases of the junction left unmatched. The germline V gene encodes CDR1 MNHEY and CDR2 SMNVEV (reference sequence). The CDR3: CASSLAGGGGELFF. CDR3 sequence (DNA): TGTGCCAGCAGTTTAGCCGGGGGGGGCGGGGAGCTGTTTTTT.

The CDR3 spells CASSPLAGLNTGELFF. The CDR3 DNA follows: TGTGCCAGCAGCCCGTTAGCGGGCCTGAACACCGGGGAGCTGTTTTTT. The rearrangement joins TRBV5-4 to TRBJ2-2; 7 nucleotides agree with TRBD2. The trim removed 4 bases at V and 1 base at J, leaving 7 bases unmatched. Germline V gives CDR1 SGHNT, CDR2 YYREEE (reference sequence). This CDR3 has 16 residues.

The rearrangement links TRBV2 to TRBJ2-5; TRBD2 agrees at 9 bases. Germline-derived CDR1 and CDR2 are SNHLY and FYNNEI. V dropped 6 bases and J dropped 2; count of bases not matched to a gene: 4. CDR3 length: 14 amino acids. The CDR3 nucleotides read TGTGCCAGCAGGGGTAGCGGGAGTCAAGAGACCCAGTACTTC. Translation: CASRGSGSQETQYF.

The rearrangement links TRBV19 to TRBJ2-5, with 9 bases lining up with TRBD2. Germline assignment: CDR1 LNHDA and CDR2 SQIVND (reference sequence). The V gene end was trimmed by 5 bases and the J gene end by 2 bases; junction bases not matched to a gene: 3. The CDR3 runs 14 residues. As DNA, the CDR3 is TGTGCCAGTAGTCTAGCGGGGATACAAGAGACCCAGTACTTC. Protein product: CASSLAGIQETQYF.

The rearrangement uses TRBV20-1 and TRBJ1-2, with D possibly TRBD1 on 6 matching bases. Per the germline V gene, CDR1 is DFQATT and CDR2 is SNEGSKA (reference sequence). CDR3 length: 14 residues. Trimming left V 3 bases short and J 0 bases short, with 11 bases between. CDR3 loop: CSASPTGANYGYTF. The CDR3 DNA follows: TGCAGTGCTAGTCCGACAGGAGCTAACTATGGCTACACCTTC.

This clone was detected only once. The chain employs TRBV5-4 and TRBJ1-6; perhaps TRBD1 as D (5 bases). CDR1 and CDR2 (germline): SGHNT, YYREEE (reference sequence). V was cut by 5 bases and J by 6 bases, with 15 bases left in between. The CDR3 runs to 15 residues. The CDR3 nucleotides are TGTGCCAGCAGGCCCCCCGGGGGGGGTAATTCACCCCTCCACTTT. Its translation: CASRPPGGGNSPLHF. Full variable domain (outside the CDR3, taken from reference TRBV5-4 and TRBJ1-6): ETGVTQSPTHLIKTRGQQVTLRCSSQSGHNTVSWYQQALGQGPQFIFQYYREEENGRGNFPPRFSGLQFPNYSSELNVNALELDDSALYLCASRPPGGGNSPLHFGNGTRLTVT.

V usage is TRBV5-1 and J usage is TRBJ1-3; possibly TRBD1 for D (6 bases). V was clipped by 5 bases and J by 0 bases, with 12 bases between them. The CDR3 has 15 residues. Germline V gene data show CDR1 as SGHRS and CDR2 as YFSETQ. The CDR3 DNA sequence: TGCGCCAGCAGACAGGGCAGCGGCTCTGGAAACACCATATATTTT. It yields the protein CASRQGSGSGNTIYF.